The entry below describes one TCR beta chain. Its antigen is not known. The source of the sample is a study of T cells in Graves' hyperthyroidism and ophthalmopathy. At the level of the study: Staff took peripheral blood when the initial diagnosis was made, before any treatment began.

From under 12 ml of fresh peripheral blood, PBMCs were isolated. V lost 7 bases to trimming and J lost 1 base, with 13 bases between them. Germline V gene lookup returns CDR1 LGHNT and CDR2 FRNRAP. CDR3 length equals 14 residues. Amplification yielded TCR beta CDR3 regions, with RNA transcripts as the source. HTBI primers were used for first-round RT-PCR of the TCR CDR3. TCRdb analysed the multiplex PCR reads with MiXCR anew, one entry per CDR3 protein. This table holds around 300,000 distinct CDR3 sequences, approximately 20% found once. Study-level results: By a 13 V-J model, ophthalmopathy was set apart from stable hyperthyroidism. Blood also contained most expanded thyroid clonotypes above 0.001.

The sequencing input was blood. V usage is TRBV12-5 and J usage is TRBJ1-1, with D possibly TRBD1 on 6 matching bases. This sequence originates from a young man with Graves' ophthalmopathy. CDR3 sequence: CASALLQGNTEAFF. The CDR3 DNA follows: TGTGCTAGTGCCCTGCTACAGGGGAACACTGAAGCTTTCTTT.